This T cell receptor (beta chain) came from a study of blood T cell repertoires in COVID-19. Study as a whole: Acute and convalescent COVID-19 samples came from the United States, Italy and Spain.

Germline V lookup: CDR1 KGHSH, CDR2 LQKENI. The J segment lost 8 bases and the V segment lost 4 bases, leaving 2 bases of the junction unmatched. This CDR3 region has 13 residues. In the study's own analysis: Amplification of reference gene primers was used by the study to estimate nucleated cell counts. Data came from immunoSEQ multiplex PCR; TCRdb stores just in-frame clones and leaves some out. The V and J calls and the clone size are those of that table, but D and trimming were determined from the DNA. This table holds about 300,000 clones, 86% found once. The source is a woman aged 50 to 60 with acute or convalescent COVID-19. J is TRBJ1-4 and V is TRBV18; 9 bases agree with TRBD1. The sample comprised peripheral blood. In DNA form, the CDR3 reads TGTGCCAGCTCACGAGGGACAGGGGAAAAACTGTTTTTT. It translates to CASSRGTGEKLFF. The full variable domain, in which reference TRBV18 and TRBJ1-4 provide the parts outside the CDR3, is NAGVMQNPRHLVRRRGQEARLRCSPMKGHSHVYWYRQLPEEGLKFMVYLQKENIIDESGMPKERFSAEFPKEGPSILRIQQVVRGDSAAYFCASSRGTGEKLFFGSGTQLSVL.